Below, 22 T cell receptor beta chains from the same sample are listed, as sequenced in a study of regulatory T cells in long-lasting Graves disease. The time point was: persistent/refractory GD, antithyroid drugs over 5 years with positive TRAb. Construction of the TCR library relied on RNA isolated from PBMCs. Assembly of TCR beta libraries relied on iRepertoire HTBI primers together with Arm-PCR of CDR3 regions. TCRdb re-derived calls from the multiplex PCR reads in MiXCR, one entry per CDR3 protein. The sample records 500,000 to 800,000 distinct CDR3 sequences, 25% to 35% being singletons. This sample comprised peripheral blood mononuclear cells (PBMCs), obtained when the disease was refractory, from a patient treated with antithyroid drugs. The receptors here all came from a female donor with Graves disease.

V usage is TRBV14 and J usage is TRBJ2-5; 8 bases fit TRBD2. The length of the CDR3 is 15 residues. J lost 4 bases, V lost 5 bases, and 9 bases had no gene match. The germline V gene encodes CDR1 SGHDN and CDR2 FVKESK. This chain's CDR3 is CASSFHGREGETQYF. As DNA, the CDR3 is TGTGCCAGCAGCTTCCACGGACGGGAGGGAGAGACCCAGTACTTC.

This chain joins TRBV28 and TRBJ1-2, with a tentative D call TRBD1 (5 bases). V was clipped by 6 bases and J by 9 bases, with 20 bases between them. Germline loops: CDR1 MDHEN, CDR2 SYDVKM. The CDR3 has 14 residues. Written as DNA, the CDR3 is TGTGCCAGCAGCCCCGACAGTTCGCCAGCCCGCTACACCTTC. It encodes CASSPDSSPARYTF.

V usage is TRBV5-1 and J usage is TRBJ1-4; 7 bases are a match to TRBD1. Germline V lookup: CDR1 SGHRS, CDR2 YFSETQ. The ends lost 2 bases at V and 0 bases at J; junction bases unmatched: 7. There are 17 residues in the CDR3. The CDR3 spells CASSFEGTGATNEKLFF. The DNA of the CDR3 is TGCGCCAGCAGCTTCGAGGGAACAGGGGCAACTAATGAAAAACTGTTTTTT.

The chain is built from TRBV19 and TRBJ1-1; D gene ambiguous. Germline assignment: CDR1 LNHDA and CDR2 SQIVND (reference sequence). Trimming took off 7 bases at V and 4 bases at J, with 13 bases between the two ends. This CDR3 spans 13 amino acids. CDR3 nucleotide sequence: TGTGCCAGTACCTACAGAACCCCCACTGAAGCTTTCTTT. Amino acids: CASTYRTPTEAFF.

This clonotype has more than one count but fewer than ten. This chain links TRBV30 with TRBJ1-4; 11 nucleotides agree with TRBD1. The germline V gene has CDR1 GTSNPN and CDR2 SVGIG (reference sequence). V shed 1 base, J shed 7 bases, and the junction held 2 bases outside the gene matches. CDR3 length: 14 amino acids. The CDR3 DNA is TGTGCCTGGAGTGCCGGGACAGGGGGTGAAAAACTGTTTTTT. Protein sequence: CAWSAGTGGEKLFF.

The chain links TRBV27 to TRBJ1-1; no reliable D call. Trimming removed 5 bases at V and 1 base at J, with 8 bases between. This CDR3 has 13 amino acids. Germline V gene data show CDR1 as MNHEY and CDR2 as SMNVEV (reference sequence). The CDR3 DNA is TGTGCCAGCAGTCGGAGGAAGAACACTGAAGCTTTCTTT. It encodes CASSRRKNTEAFF.

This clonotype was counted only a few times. The CDR3 reads CASSRDRGEDTIYF. The DNA for the CDR3 is TGTGCCAGCAGCCGCGACAGGGGGGAGGACACCATATATTTT. V gene TRBV12-3 or TRBV12-4 combines with J gene TRBJ1-3; the match to TRBD1 covers 9 bases. There are 14 residues in the CDR3. With 6 bases clipped from V and 8 bases from J, the junction kept 8 bases outside the gene matches.

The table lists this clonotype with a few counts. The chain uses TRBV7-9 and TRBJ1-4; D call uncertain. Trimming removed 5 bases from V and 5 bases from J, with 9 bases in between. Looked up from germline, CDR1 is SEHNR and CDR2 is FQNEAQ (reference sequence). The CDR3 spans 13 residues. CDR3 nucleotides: TGTGCCAGCAGCCCCCCTCTGAATGAAAAACTGTTTTTT. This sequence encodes CASSPPLNEKLFF.

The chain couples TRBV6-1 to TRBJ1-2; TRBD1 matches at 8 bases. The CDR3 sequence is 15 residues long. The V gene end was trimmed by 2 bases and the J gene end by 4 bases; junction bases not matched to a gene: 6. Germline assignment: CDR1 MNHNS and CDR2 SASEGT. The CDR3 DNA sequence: TGTGCCAGCAGTGAAAGTCCCGGGACAGGCTATGGCTACACCTTC. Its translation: CASSESPGTGYGYTF.

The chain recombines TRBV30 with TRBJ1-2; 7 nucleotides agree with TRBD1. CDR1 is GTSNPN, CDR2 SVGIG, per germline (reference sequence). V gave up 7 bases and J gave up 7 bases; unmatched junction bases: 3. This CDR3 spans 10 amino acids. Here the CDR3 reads CASRQGGYTF. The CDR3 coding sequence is TGTGCCTCAAGACAGGGTGGCTACACCTTC.

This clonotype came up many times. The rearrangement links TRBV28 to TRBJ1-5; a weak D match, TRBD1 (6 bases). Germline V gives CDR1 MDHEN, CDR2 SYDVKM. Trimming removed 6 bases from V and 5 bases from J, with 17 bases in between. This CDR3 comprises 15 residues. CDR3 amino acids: CASRRGQTSYQPQHF. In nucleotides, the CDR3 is TGTGCCAGCAGACGCGGACAGACATCTTATCAGCCCCAGCATTTT.

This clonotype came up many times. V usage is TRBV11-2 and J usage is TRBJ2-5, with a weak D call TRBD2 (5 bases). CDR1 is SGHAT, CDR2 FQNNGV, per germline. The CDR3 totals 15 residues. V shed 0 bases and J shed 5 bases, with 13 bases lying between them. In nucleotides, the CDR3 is TGTGCCAGCAGCTTAGATCGGGGTCTGGGGGAGACCCAGTACTTC. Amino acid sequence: CASSLDRGLGETQYF. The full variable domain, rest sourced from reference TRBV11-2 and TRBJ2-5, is EAGVAQSPRYKIIEKRQSVAFWCNPISGHATLYWYQQILGQGPKLLIQFQNNGVVDDSQLPKDRFSAERLKGVDSTLKIQPAKLEDSAVYLCASSLDRGLGETQYFGPGTRLLVL.

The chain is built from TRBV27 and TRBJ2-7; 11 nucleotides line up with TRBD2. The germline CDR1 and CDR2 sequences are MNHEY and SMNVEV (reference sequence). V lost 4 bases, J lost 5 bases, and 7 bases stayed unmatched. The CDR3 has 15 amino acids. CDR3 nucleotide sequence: TGTGCCAGCAGTTACACCGGGACTAGCGGTCACGAGCAGTACTTC. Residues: CASSYTGTSGHEQYF.

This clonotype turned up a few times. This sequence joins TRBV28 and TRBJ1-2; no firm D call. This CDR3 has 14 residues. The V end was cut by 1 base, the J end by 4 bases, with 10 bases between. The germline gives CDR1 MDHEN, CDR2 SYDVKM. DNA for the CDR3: TGTGCCAGCAGTTTATTACAAGAGACCTATGGCTACACCTTC. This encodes CASSLLQETYGYTF.

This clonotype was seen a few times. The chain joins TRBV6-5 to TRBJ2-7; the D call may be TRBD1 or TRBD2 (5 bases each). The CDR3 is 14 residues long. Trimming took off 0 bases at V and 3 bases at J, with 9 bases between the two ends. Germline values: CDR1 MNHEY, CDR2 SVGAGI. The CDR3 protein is CASSYSGVGYEQYF. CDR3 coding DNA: TGTGCCAGCAGTTACTCGGGGGTAGGCTACGAGCAGTACTTC.

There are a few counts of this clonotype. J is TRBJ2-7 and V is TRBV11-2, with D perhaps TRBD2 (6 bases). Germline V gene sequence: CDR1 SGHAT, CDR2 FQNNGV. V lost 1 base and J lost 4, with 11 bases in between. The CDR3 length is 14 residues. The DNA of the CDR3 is TGTGCCAGCAGCTTAGTAGGAGGGCAGTACGAGCAGTACTTC. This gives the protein CASSLVGGQYEQYF.

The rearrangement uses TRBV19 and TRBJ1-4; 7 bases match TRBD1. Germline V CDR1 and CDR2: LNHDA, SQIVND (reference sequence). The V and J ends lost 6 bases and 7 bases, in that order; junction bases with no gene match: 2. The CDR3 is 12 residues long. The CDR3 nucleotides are TGTGCCAGTAGCGGACAGGCTGAAAAACTGTTTTTT. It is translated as CASSGQAEKLFF.

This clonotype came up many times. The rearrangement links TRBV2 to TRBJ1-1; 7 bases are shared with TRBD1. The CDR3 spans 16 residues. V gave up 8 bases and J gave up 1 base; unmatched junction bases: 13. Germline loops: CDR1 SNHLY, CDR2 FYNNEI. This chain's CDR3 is CASGTGRGGKNTEAFF. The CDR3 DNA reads TGTGCCAGCGGAACCGGCAGGGGGGGAAAGAACACTGAAGCTTTCTTT.

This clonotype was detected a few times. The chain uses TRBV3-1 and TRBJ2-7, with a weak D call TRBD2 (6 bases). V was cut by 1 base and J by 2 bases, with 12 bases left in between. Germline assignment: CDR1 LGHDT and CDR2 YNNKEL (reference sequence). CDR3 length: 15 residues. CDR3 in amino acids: CASSQVTGETYEQYF. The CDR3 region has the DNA TGTGCCAGCAGCCAAGTGACGGGGGAGACCTACGAGCAGTACTTC.

CDR3 residues: CSVEAGRGGSPMDTQYF. CDR3 coding DNA: TGCAGCGTTGAGGCCGGACGGGGCGGGAGTCCTATGGATACGCAGTATTTT. The V gene is TRBV29-1, the J gene TRBJ2-3, with TRBD2 matching over 7 bases. Germline V CDR1 and CDR2: SQVTM, ANQGSEA. After removal of 3 bases from V and 6 bases from J, the junction contained 18 bases not matched to a gene. CDR3 length: 17 residues.

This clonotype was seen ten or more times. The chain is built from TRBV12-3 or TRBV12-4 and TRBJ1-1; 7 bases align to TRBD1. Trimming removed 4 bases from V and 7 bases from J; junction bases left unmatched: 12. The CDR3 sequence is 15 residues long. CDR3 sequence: CASSSNRGRDSEAFF. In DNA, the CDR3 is TGTGCCAGCAGTTCTAACAGGGGCCGGGACAGTGAAGCTTTCTTT.

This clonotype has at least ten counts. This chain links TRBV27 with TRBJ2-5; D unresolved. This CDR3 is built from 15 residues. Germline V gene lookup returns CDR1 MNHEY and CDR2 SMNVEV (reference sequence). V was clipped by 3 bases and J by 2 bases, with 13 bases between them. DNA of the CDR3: TGTGCCAGCAGTTTCGGGTACTCAACACAAGAGACCCAGTACTTC. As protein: CASSFGYSTQETQYF.